Shown below are 6 T cell receptor beta chains from a single sample sequenced in a study of CD8+ T cells in alopecia areata. Peripheral blood, together with lesional scalp punch biopsies, was collected from alopecia areata patients. Following RNA extraction, reverse transcription yielded cDNA that acted as the sequencing template. Using immunoSEQ multiplex PCR, the repertoire was profiled, and TCRdb retains in-frame clones only, with some absent. The data hold 5,700 or so clones, with roughly 64% observed a single time. The sample here was skin, taken at week 0. These receptor sequences come from a human donor with alopecia areata.

The V and J genes are TRBV19 and TRBJ2-2; 10 bases line up with TRBD2. Trimming at V came to 5 bases and at J to 3 bases, leaving 12 bases not matched to a gene. The CDR3 spans 18 residues. The germline gives CDR1 LNHDA, CDR2 SQIVND (reference sequence). CDR3 sequence: CASSVLSSGGTDTGELFF. The CDR3 DNA reads TGTGCCAGTAGTGTGTTGTCTAGCGGGGGAACTGACACCGGGGAGCTGTTTTTT.

Remarks on this clone: At one end the junction does not follow the germline gene, possibly because of a read error. Other nucleotide sequences in the sample specify the same CDR3. The chain carries TRBV19 and TRBJ1-1; unclear D gene. CDR1 is LNHDA, CDR2 SQIVND, per germline (reference sequence). The CDR3 is 11 amino acids. For the CDR3, the DNA is TGTGCCAGTAGTCGCGGAACTGAAGCCTTCTTT. Protein sequence: CASSRGTEAFF.

This chain links TRBV25-1 with TRBJ2-7, with no clear D. The CDR3 is 13 amino acids. Germline CDR1 is MGHDK and CDR2 is SYGVNS. The V end was cut by 1 base, the J end by 0 bases, with 4 bases between. The CDR3 region has the DNA TGTGCCAGCAGTGAATTGGGCTCCTACGAGCAGTACTTC. Amino acids: CASSELGSYEQYF.

J is TRBJ1-6 and V is TRBV4-1, with D possibly TRBD1 on 6 matching bases. V was pared by 6 bases and J by 5 bases, with 11 bases between. CDR1 is MGHRA, CDR2 YSYEKL, per germline. This CDR3 spans 14 amino acids. CDR3 sequence reads: CASRLDRNNSPLHF. Written as DNA, the CDR3 is TGCGCCAGCAGACTCGACAGGAATAATTCACCCCTCCACTTT.

This clone was observed a single time. The V gene is TRBV11-2, the J gene TRBJ2-5; 10 bases align to TRBD1. V trimming: 6 bases; J trimming: 4 bases; junction bases outside the gene matches: 11. Germline V CDR1 and CDR2: SGHAT, FQNNGV. CDR3 size: 16 residues. This CDR3 is CASSSLHRDRGETQYF. The CDR3 region has the DNA TGTGCCAGCAGTTCACTACACCGGGACAGGGGAGAGACCCAGTACTTC.

The J gene is TRBJ2-1, the V gene TRBV19, with 7 bases aligning to TRBD2. The CDR3 runs 17 residues. Germline CDR1 reads LNHDA; CDR2 reads SQIVND (reference sequence). V trimming: 1 base; J trimming: 1 base; junction bases outside the gene matches: 7. The CDR3 region is CASSIGRPGGSYNEQFF. CDR3 nucleotide sequence: TGTGCCAGTAGTATAGGACGTCCGGGGGGTTCCTACAATGAGCAGTTCTTC. Full variable domain (outside the CDR3, taken from reference TRBV19 and TRBJ2-1): DGGITQSPKYLFRKEGQNVTLSCEQNLNHDAMYWYRQDPGQGLRLIYYSQIVNDFQKGDIAEGYSVSREKKESFPLTVTSAQKNPTAFYLCASSIGRPGGSYNEQFFGPGTRLTVL.